The 18 T cell receptor beta chains listed next were all sequenced from one sample in a study of human T cells and chemical hapten exposure (dated by TCRdb to about 2021). The method behind the library was RACE. The sequencer was a NextSeq 500. TCRdb reanalyzed the raw reads on its own, using fastp at Q25 for trimming and MiXCR for clone calling, and kept in-frame beta chains. Under each unique CDR3 protein, matching rows form one entry showing the most common genes and DNA. The sample table records 250,000 or so distinct CDR3 sequences; around 7% of these occur just once. The ten largest make up roughly 1.2% of the sample. The time point tag for this specimen amounts to: pre-sensitization, week 0. The treatment or condition label of this sample denotes: therapeutic diphenylcyclopropenone sensitization with weekly scalp DPC. Sequenced here: whole blood, sampled in connection with sensitization to the hapten diphenylcyclopropenone (DPC). These receptors were taken from a man younger than 35 with alopecia areata. Some clones in this sample may be carry-over from other donors' samples.

This clonotype showed up just a few times. The chain couples TRBV7-2 to TRBJ1-2; D not certain. CDR1 SGHTA and CDR2 FQGNSA come from the germline V gene. The V gene lost 6 bases and the J gene lost 3 bases, with 8 bases spanning the gap. The length of the CDR3 is 12 residues. The CDR3 sequence: CASSLGHYGYTF. The CDR3 nucleotides are TGTGCCAGCAGTCTTGGACACTATGGCTACACCTTC.

In this sample, this clonotype turned up a few times. The chain carries TRBV10-1 and TRBJ2-7, with D perhaps assigned TRBD1 or TRBD2 (5 bases each). The CDR3 sequence is 12 residues long. Trimming left V 2 bases short and J 9 bases short, with 11 bases between. CDR1 WNHNN and CDR2 SYGVQD come from the germline V gene (reference sequence). The CDR3 coding sequence is TGCGCCAGCAGTGAGCCCGGGACCCCGCAGTACTTC. This gives the protein CASSEPGTPQYF.

This clonotype was observed a handful of times. The rearrangement uses TRBV6-2 or TRBV6-3 and TRBJ2-1; 7 bases line up with TRBD1. The J segment lost 2 bases and the V segment lost 6 bases, leaving 1 base of the junction unmatched. Germline V CDR1 and CDR2: MNHEY, SVGEGT. The CDR3 is made up of 13 amino acids. The CDR3 DNA reads as TGTGCCAGCAGGACAGGGACCTACAATGAGCAGTTCTTC. It codes for CASRTGTYNEQFF.

The genes are TRBV10-1 and TRBJ2-7; 9 nucleotides line up with TRBD1. The V gene end was trimmed by 7 bases and the J gene end by 5 bases; junction bases not matched to a gene: 24. CDR1 and CDR2 from the germline V gene are WNHNN and SYGVQD (reference sequence). This CDR3 comprises 19 residues. CDR3 nucleotide sequence: TGCGCCAGCAATCCGCCGGGACAGGGCCCCGGGCGGGGTCGGGACGAGCAGTACTTC. It specifies CASNPPGQGPGRGRDEQYF.

This clonotype showed up just a few times. The chain couples TRBV6-2 or TRBV6-3 to TRBJ2-3; D tentatively reads TRBD1 or TRBD2 (7 bases each). The CDR3 is 13 residues long. V lost 5 bases to trimming and J lost 6 bases, with 12 bases between them. Germline V lookup: CDR1 MNHEY, CDR2 SVGEGT. The CDR3: CASSGTAGDTQYF. CDR3 bases: TGTGCCAGCAGTGGGACAGCGGGGGATACGCAGTATTTT.

This clonotype was counted only a few times. The J gene is TRBJ1-2, the V gene TRBV4-3; D may be TRBD1 (6 bases). Between the trimmed V and J ends, which lost 3 bases and 4 bases, there was a span of 18 bases. The CDR3 totals 16 residues. CDR1 LGHNA and CDR2 YSLEER come from the germline V gene. CDR3 in DNA: TGCGCCAGCAGCCACGAGTTCGACAGGATCGCCTATGGCTACACCTTC. It yields the protein CASSHEFDRIAYGYTF.

Many counts were recorded for this clonotype. This chain connects TRBV7-9 to TRBJ1-4, with TRBD1 as a possible D gene (6 bases). The CDR3 length is 15 residues. Between the trimmed V and J ends, which lost 6 bases and 8 bases, there was a span of 19 bases. CDR1 and CDR2 from the germline V gene are SEHNR and FQNEAQ (reference sequence). The CDR3 region is CASSQYRGLEEKLFF. In DNA form, the CDR3 reads TGTGCCAGCAGTCAATATCGGGGGCTAGAGGAAAAACTGTTTTTT.

Only a few counts were recorded for this clonotype. The V gene is TRBV6-6, the J gene TRBJ1-2; D is unresolved. The CDR3 extends over 11 amino acids. Deletions cut 9 bases from V and 1 base from J, with 6 bases between. The germline gives CDR1 MNHNY, CDR2 SVGAGI (reference sequence). The CDR3 is CASYYNYGYTF. Here the CDR3 DNA reads TGTGCCAGTTATTATAACTATGGCTACACCTTC.

The CDR3 nucleotides are TGTGCCGGCAAAACGGTCGAGGCCCAGTACTTC. Residues: CAGKTVEAQYF. The V and J genes are TRBV2 and TRBJ2-5; no clear D gene. V was cut by 11 bases and J by 9 bases, with 16 bases left in between. This CDR3 has 11 amino acids. CDR1 is SNHLY and CDR2 is FYNNEI in the germline V gene.

This chain uses TRBV9 with TRBJ2-1; D unclear. Trimming shortened V by 2 bases and J by 6 bases, and 6 bases separated the two germline ends. From germline, CDR1 is SGDLS and CDR2 YYNGEE. CDR3 size: 12 residues. CDR3 residues: CASSVFSNEQFF. CDR3 in DNA: TGTGCCAGCAGCGTTTTCTCCAATGAGCAGTTCTTC.

This clonotype was counted a few times. The rearrangement links TRBV4-1 to TRBJ2-1, with 12 nucleotides matching TRBD2. CDR3 size: 16 residues. Germline trimming cut 0 bases from V and 7 bases from J; bases unmatched to any gene: 4. CDR1 and CDR2 from the germline V gene are MGHRA and YSYEKL. CDR3 DNA sequence: TGCGCCAGCAGCCAAGAGTGGACTAGCGGGGTGAATGAGCAGTTCTTC. This translates into CASSQEWTSGVNEQFF.

The chain couples TRBV27 to TRBJ2-1; D ambiguous. Germline loops: CDR1 MNHEY, CDR2 SMNVEV (reference sequence). V lost 3 bases and J 5 bases, leaving 8 bases between the germline ends. This CDR3 comprises 13 residues. Written as DNA, the CDR3 is TGTGCCAGCAGTTTTAGCCTGGACAATGAGCAGTTCTTC. Protein: CASSFSLDNEQFF.

This clonotype has just a few counts. Here the CDR3 DNA reads TGTGCCAGCAGTGAAGGAGTCACTCCGGGGTTTCGCGGGGAAAAACTGTTTTTT. Amino acids: CASSEGVTPGFRGEKLFF. The gene calls are TRBV25-1 and TRBJ1-4; no definite D call. The CDR3 is 18 amino acids. Deletions cut 2 bases from V and 8 bases from J, with 24 bases between. Per the germline V gene, CDR1 is MGHDK and CDR2 is SYGVNS.

This clonotype was counted at least ten times. The chain employs TRBV29-1 and TRBJ1-1, with TRBD1 identical over 8 bases. CDR3 size: 18 residues. V shed 6 bases and J 2 bases; nucleotides not matched to a gene: 20. Germline assignment: CDR1 SQVTM and CDR2 ANQGSEA. The CDR3 is CSVWDRPTRGSFNTEAFF. The DNA of the CDR3 is TGCAGCGTATGGGACAGGCCCACCCGGGGCTCCTTTAACACTGAAGCTTTCTTT.

This clonotype has a handful of counts. This chain links TRBV7-3 with TRBJ1-1; D gene ambiguous. V lost 1 base and J 1 base, leaving 4 bases between the germline ends. The length of the CDR3 is 13 residues. The V gene's germline CDR1 is SGHTA and CDR2 FQGTGA. The CDR3 protein is CASSLMKNTEAFF. The CDR3 bases are TGTGCCAGCAGCTTAATGAAGAACACTGAAGCTTTCTTT.

This clonotype turned up a few times. The genes are TRBV7-2 and TRBJ2-7; unclear D gene. V lost 5 bases, J lost 4 bases, and 24 bases lay in between. Germline V CDR1 and CDR2: SGHTA, FQGNSA. The CDR3 extends over 17 amino acids. In nucleotides, the CDR3 is TGTGCCAGCAGCCCCACCTGGGAATTTCTTATCCTTTACGAGCAGTACTTC. Amino acids: CASSPTWEFLILYEQYF.

This clonotype was detected a few times. CDR3 sequence: CASSQALAGGPNEQFF. The CDR3 DNA is TGTGCCAGCAGCCAAGCTCTAGCGGGGGGCCCCAATGAGCAGTTCTTC. The chain joins TRBV3-1 to TRBJ2-1; 11 bases are shared with TRBD2. CDR1 is LGHDT, CDR2 YNNKEL, per germline (reference sequence). After removal of 1 base from V and 6 bases from J, the junction contained 5 bases not matched to a gene. This CDR3 has 16 residues.

This clonotype occurred many times. The chain links TRBV2 to TRBJ2-1; a possible D gene is TRBD1 (6 bases). The V and J ends lost 9 bases and 0 bases respectively, with 9 bases between them. This CDR3 contains 13 residues. CDR1 is SNHLY, CDR2 FYNNEI, per germline. DNA of the CDR3: TGTGCCAGTGGGACAAGCTCCTACAATGAGCAGTTCTTC. Encoded protein: CASGTSSYNEQFF.